Below are 28 T cell receptor beta chains sequenced from a single sample in a study of response to subunit inactivated influenza vaccine (dated by TCRdb to 2016 to 2019). The library was produced with RT-PCR. Instrument on record: Illumina HiSeq 2500. Using fastp at Q25 and MiXCR, TCRdb reprocessed the public reads and kept productive beta chains. Each CDR3 protein gets just one entry, which takes the most common genes and DNA from the rows behind it. The sample yields about 780,000 distinct CDR3 sequences; around 20% were counted once. Of the sample, 11% is held by the ten largest clones. The sequences come from PBMCs from blood, collected about 5 days after vaccination. Receptors originate from a man aged 45-65 years who received an inactivated influenza vaccine. Donor details come from another sample of the same person, matched by shared clones.

This sequence joins TRBV6-2 or TRBV6-3 and TRBJ2-4; 9 bases fit TRBD1. The V gene end was trimmed by 5 bases and the J gene end by 0 bases; junction bases not matched to a gene: 5. Germline V gene lookup returns CDR1 MNHEY and CDR2 SVGEGT. This CDR3 spans 16 amino acids. The CDR3 DNA reads TGTGCCAGCAGTCAACAGGGGGCGATAGCCAAAAACATTCAGTACTTC. It is translated as CASSQQGAIAKNIQYF.

This clonotype was counted between two and nine times. The chain combines TRBV30 with TRBJ2-5, with no clear D. The CDR3 consists of 12 residues. Trimming pared 3 bases from V and 5 bases from J, leaving 10 bases between. Germline CDR1 is GTSNPN and CDR2 is SVGIG (reference sequence). CDR3 coding DNA: TGTGCCTGGAGCATCTCGGAGGAGACCCAGTACTTC. Amino acid sequence: CAWSISEETQYF.

The rearrangement uses TRBV5-1 and TRBJ2-3; maybe TRBD2 (6 bases). Germline loops: CDR1 SGHRS, CDR2 YFSETQ. CDR3 length equals 15 residues. V was trimmed by 4 bases and J by 0 bases, leaving 12 bases between them. CDR3 amino acids: CASSQTSLSTDTQYF. The DNA for the CDR3 is TGCGCCAGCAGCCAGACTAGTCTCAGCACAGATACGCAGTATTTT.

This sequence joins TRBV7-2 and TRBJ2-5; no firm D call. This CDR3 is 14 amino acids long. Trimming stripped 3 bases from V and 0 bases from J, with 8 bases between. In germline, CDR1 is SGHTA, CDR2 FQGNSA. The CDR3 sequence is CASSFAQYQETQYF. The CDR3, as DNA: TGTGCCAGCAGCTTCGCTCAGTACCAAGAGACCCAGTACTTC.

The chain has TRBV7-9 and TRBJ2-7; 7 bases match TRBD1. With 5 bases clipped from V and 0 bases from J, the junction kept 7 bases outside the gene matches. The CDR3 has 15 amino acids. Germline CDR1 is SEHNR and CDR2 is FQNEAQ (reference sequence). This CDR3 is CASSGRDRDSYEQYF. As DNA, the CDR3 is TGTGCCAGCAGCGGCCGTGACAGGGACTCCTACGAGCAGTACTTC.

Details on this clonotype: This may come from a read error, since a much larger clone is one base off. The V and J genes are TRBV20-1 and TRBJ2-5, with D possibly TRBD2 on 6 matching bases. The germline V gene encodes CDR1 DFQATT and CDR2 SNEGSKA (reference sequence). With 3 bases removed from V and 2 bases from J, the gap between germline ends came to 13 bases. The CDR3 sequence is 14 residues long. CDR3 DNA: TGCAGTGCTAGTTTAGCGCGGGGACAAGAGACCCAGTACTTC. Translation: CSASLARGQETQYF.

This clonotype was picked up a small number of times. This chain links TRBV20-1 with TRBJ2-2; maybe TRBD1 (5 bases). The CDR3 is 15 residues long. The V gene's germline CDR1 is DFQATT and CDR2 SNEGSKA (reference sequence). Trimming removed 6 bases at V and 1 base at J, with 15 bases between. The CDR3 nucleotides read TGCAGTGCGCTTGGTGGGCAGGGGAACACCGGGGAGCTGTTTTTT. It translates to CSALGGQGNTGELFF.

The chain has TRBV20-1 and TRBJ2-2, with TRBD2 matching over 12 bases. Trimming took 2 bases from V and 3 from J; bases not matched to a gene: 7. Germline CDR1 DFQATT, CDR2 SNEGSKA (reference sequence). The CDR3 sequence is 17 residues long. The CDR3 region is CSARRSSGRADTGELFF. The CDR3 region has the DNA TGCAGTGCTAGAAGGTCTAGCGGGAGGGCCGACACCGGGGAGCTGTTTTTT.

This clonotype was counted between two and nine times. The V and J genes are TRBV25-1 and TRBJ2-5; TRBD2 matches at 8 bases. Per the germline V gene, CDR1 is MGHDK and CDR2 is SYGVNS. The CDR3 totals 15 residues. The junction had 10 bases not matched to a gene; V was cut back by 7 bases and J by 3 bases. The CDR3 nucleotides read TGTGCCAGCAACAGGGCGGGACTAGGGGAAGAGACCCAGTACTTC. Encoded protein: CASNRAGLGEETQYF.

This chain uses TRBV20-1 with TRBJ2-6; no clear D gene. The CDR3 has 16 amino acids. Trimming removed 5 bases at V and 0 bases at J, with 14 bases between. The germline gives CDR1 DFQATT, CDR2 SNEGSKA (reference sequence). As DNA, the CDR3 is TGCAGTGCTCACGATACTACAGTCTCTGGGGCCAACGTCCTGACTTTC. Its translation is CSAHDTTVSGANVLTF.

This clonotype was detected only a few times. V is TRBV7-9 and J is TRBJ2-1, with TRBD1 as a possible D gene (6 bases). From germline, CDR1 is SEHNR and CDR2 FQNEAQ (reference sequence). V lost 3 bases, J lost 6 bases, and 15 bases lay in between. The CDR3 consists of 15 residues. The CDR3 spells CASSLSRGSFNEQFF. The CDR3 DNA reads as TGTGCCAGCAGCTTGTCGAGGGGGAGCTTCAATGAGCAGTTCTTC.

This sequence joins TRBV9 and TRBJ2-5; tentatively, D is TRBD1 or TRBD2 (5 bases each). Per the germline V gene, CDR1 is SGDLS and CDR2 is YYNGEE. The CDR3 runs to 17 residues. V was cut by 4 bases and J by 1 base, with 20 bases left in between. In DNA, the CDR3 is TGTGCCAGCAGCTTAAGACCCGGGGCCCGACTCCAAGAGACCCAGTACTTC. It yields the protein CASSLRPGARLQETQYF.

This clonotype occurred a few times. The chain recombines TRBV7-2 with TRBJ1-2; D not certain. Germline V gene sequence: CDR1 SGHTA, CDR2 FQGNSA. V gave up 5 bases and J gave up 4 bases, with 14 bases separating them. CDR3 length: 14 amino acids. The CDR3 reads CASSPDRVGYGYTF. Written as DNA, the CDR3 is TGTGCCAGCAGCCCAGATCGGGTGGGCTATGGCTACACCTTC. Full variable domain (missing parts from reference TRBV7-2 and TRBJ1-2): GAGVSQSPSNKVTEKGKDVELRCDPISGHTALYWYRQSLGQGLEFLIYFQGNSAPDKSGLPSDRFSAERTGGSVSTLTIQRTQQEDSAVYLCASSPDRVGYGYTFGSGTRLTVV.

The chain is built from TRBV20-1 and TRBJ2-3, with TRBD2 as a possible D gene (5 bases). The ends were cut back, 2 bases at V and 2 bases at J, with 8 bases in the middle. The germline V gene encodes CDR1 DFQATT and CDR2 SNEGSKA (reference sequence). The CDR3 extends over 13 amino acids. The CDR3 loop reads CSARPGSTDTQYF. CDR3 DNA: TGCAGTGCTAGACCGGGATCCACAGATACGCAGTATTTT.

Ten or more counts support this clonotype. The CDR3 spells CSARGTVNTEAFF. The DNA for the CDR3 is TGCAGTGCTAGAGGGACGGTGAACACTGAAGCTTTCTTT. The chain combines TRBV20-1 with TRBJ1-1, with unresolved D. Trimming cost V 1 base and J 0 bases, with 6 bases left between them. Germline CDR1 and CDR2: DFQATT and SNEGSKA (reference sequence). This CDR3 region has 13 residues.

Only a few counts were recorded for this clonotype. V gene TRBV11-2 combines with J gene TRBJ2-7; D unclear. The V and J ends lost 1 base and 3 bases respectively, with 13 bases between them. The CDR3 is made up of 15 amino acids. Germline values: CDR1 SGHAT, CDR2 FQNNGV. CDR3 region: CASSLVQRRHYEQYF. The CDR3 DNA follows: TGTGCCAGCAGCTTAGTACAAAGGAGACACTACGAGCAGTACTTC.

This sequence joins TRBV14 and TRBJ2-7; no firm D call. There are 15 residues in the CDR3. Germline V gene sequence: CDR1 SGHDN, CDR2 FVKESK. Trimming left V 0 bases short and J 3 bases short, with 12 bases between. The CDR3 DNA follows: TGTGCCAGCAGCCAAGATTTTGGCAGATTCTACGAGCAGTACTTC. It yields the protein CASSQDFGRFYEQYF.

The chain couples TRBV15 to TRBJ2-2; the D gene is possibly TRBD2 (6 bases). This CDR3 comprises 16 residues. Germline loops: CDR1 LNHNV, CDR2 YYDKDF (reference sequence). Deletions cut 4 bases from V and 1 base from J, with 13 bases between. The CDR3 sequence: CATSTLLGGNTGELFF. Here the CDR3 DNA reads TGTGCCACCAGCACCTTATTGGGGGGGAACACCGGGGAGCTGTTTTTT.

V gene TRBV12-3 or TRBV12-4 combines with J gene TRBJ2-3; perhaps TRBD2 as D (6 bases). The CDR3 contains 13 residues. V dropped 4 bases and J dropped 2 bases, with 7 bases sitting between them. The CDR3 is CASSWRATDTQYF. CDR3 bases: TGTGCCAGCAGTTGGAGGGCCACAGATACGCAGTATTTT.

V and J are TRBV20-1 and TRBJ1-1, with a tentative D call TRBD1 (5 bases). The germline V gene encodes CDR1 DFQATT and CDR2 SNEGSKA (reference sequence). Trimming cost V 2 bases and J 0 bases, with 13 bases left between them. The CDR3 loop spans 15 amino acids. CDR3 sequence: CSARHRQRMNTEAFF. CDR3 DNA sequence: TGCAGTGCTAGACACAGGCAAAGAATGAACACTGAAGCTTTCTTT.

The sample holds a few counts of this clonotype. The chain recombines TRBV9 with TRBJ2-7; TRBD2 matches 9 bases. The germline V gene encodes CDR1 SGDLS and CDR2 YYNGEE. V lost 4 bases and J lost 4; bases outside the gene matches: 9. The CDR3 contains 15 residues. DNA for the CDR3: TGTGCCAGCAGCTCCTACAGCGGGAGGCCTTACGAGCAGTACTTC. It codes for CASSSYSGRPYEQYF. Combining the CDR3 with reference TRBV9 and TRBJ2-7 gives the whole variable domain DSGVTQTPKHLITATGQRVTLRCSPRSGDLSVYWYQQSLDQGLQFLIQYYNGEERAKGNILERFSAQQFPDLHSELNLSSLELGDSALYFCASSSYSGRPYEQYFGPGTRLTVT.

J is TRBJ2-5 and V is TRBV6-5, with TRBD1 matching over 8 bases. CDR1 is MNHEY, CDR2 SVGAGI, per germline. After removal of 2 bases from V and 1 base from J, the junction contained 6 bases not matched to a gene. The CDR3 is 16 residues long. The CDR3 loop reads CASSYARTGIQETQYF. In nucleotides, the CDR3 is TGTGCCAGCAGTTACGCCAGGACAGGGATCCAAGAGACCCAGTACTTC.

The chain has TRBV24-1 and TRBJ2-1; 7 positions match TRBD1. This CDR3 region has 16 residues. The ends lost 6 bases at V and 4 bases at J; junction bases unmatched: 11. The germline gives CDR1 KGHDR, CDR2 SFDVKD. The CDR3 DNA reads as TGTGCCACCAGTCACTTGAGTGGGACAGCTTACAATGAGCAGTTCTTC. It encodes CATSHLSGTAYNEQFF.

This chain uses TRBV4-3 with TRBJ2-5, with TRBD2 matching 7 bases. V trimming: 0 bases; J trimming: 1 base; junction bases outside the gene matches: 5. CDR1 and CDR2 from the germline V gene are LGHNA and YSLEER. The CDR3 contains 16 residues. For the CDR3, the DNA is TGCGCCAGCAGCCAAGATCCCGGACTAGGCCAAGAGACCCAGTACTTC. Its protein is CASSQDPGLGQETQYF.

The chain joins TRBV20-1 to TRBJ2-3, with 10 nucleotides matching TRBD2. V shed 3 bases, J shed 4 bases, and the junction held 7 bases outside the gene matches. The CDR3 contains 15 residues. Germline V lookup: CDR1 DFQATT, CDR2 SNEGSKA (reference sequence). The CDR3 DNA sequence: TGCAGTGCTAGCCTCCTAGCGGGAGATCCAGATACGCAGTATTTT. Translated: CSASLLAGDPDTQYF.

The V and J genes are TRBV20-1 and TRBJ2-2; possibly TRBD2 for D (6 bases). This CDR3 has 13 amino acids. Germline CDR1 DFQATT, CDR2 SNEGSKA (reference sequence). Deletions cut 2 bases from V and 6 bases from J, with 10 bases between. CDR3 amino acids: CSARRRASGELFF. The CDR3 DNA sequence: TGCAGTGCTAGAAGGAGGGCCTCCGGGGAGCTGTTTTTT.

This clonotype was observed a few times. The chain has TRBV28 and TRBJ1-5; D ambiguous. The germline gives CDR1 MDHEN, CDR2 SYDVKM. V shed 6 bases and J shed 2 bases, with 11 bases lying between them. CDR3 length equals 14 residues. The CDR3 bases are TGTGCCAGCAGGCCCCCCCGTGGCAATCAGCCCCAGCATTTT. The encoded protein is CASRPPRGNQPQHF.

The table lists this clonotype with a count of one. The chain couples TRBV7-3 to TRBJ2-3, with 11 bases matching TRBD1. The CDR3 covers 17 residues. Trimming removed 3 bases from V and 3 bases from J; junction bases left unmatched: 8. Germline CDR1 SGHTA, CDR2 FQGTGA. The CDR3 DNA reads TGTGCCAGCAGCTTGGGCCCGGGACAGGGGGTAACAGATACGCAGTATTTT. It is translated as CASSLGPGQGVTDTQYF. Combining the CDR3 with reference TRBV7-3 and TRBJ2-3 gives the whole variable domain GAGVSQTPSNKVTEKGKYVELRCDPISGHTALYWYRQSLGQGPEFLIYFQGTGAADDSGLPNDRFFAVRPEGSVSTLKIQRTERGDSAVYLCASSLGPGQGVTDTQYFGPGTRLTVL.